This T cell receptor beta chain was sequenced in a study of control samples from healthy donors and cancer patients. The CDR3 is made up of 13 amino acids. Trimming removed 1 base at V and 3 bases at J, with 7 bases between. Germline V gene sequence: CDR1 SGHRS, CDR2 YFSETQ. Sequencing used immunoSEQ multiplex PCR; TCRdb keeps in-frame clones, though not all of them. The sample consists of more than 150,000 clones, roughly 91% of them appearing once. The sample consisted of blood. The chain carries TRBV5-1 and TRBJ2-5; D not resolved. The TCR originated in a man between 18 and 35 years old in good health. The CDR3 DNA follows: TGCGCCAGCAGCTTGCACCTGGAAGAGACCCAGTACTTC. Amino acids: CASSLHLEETQYF. The variable domain in full, completed from reference TRBV5-1 and TRBJ2-5, reads KAGVTQTPRYLIKTRGQQVTLSCSPISGHRSVSWYQQTPGQGLQFLFEYFSETQRNKGNFPGRFSGRQFSNSRSEMNVSTLELGDSALYLCASSLHLEETQYFGPGTRLLVL.